These 9 T cell receptor beta chains came from one sample sequenced in a study of blood T cell repertoires in COVID-19. Some clones are missing from TCRdb's copy, which holds only in-frame ones; the method was immunoSEQ multiplex PCR. The data contain roughly 200,000 clones, around 80% of them singletons. The sample taken for sequencing was peripheral blood. Every receptor here comes from a woman older than 75 with active or convalescent COVID-19.

The genes are TRBV5-1 and TRBJ2-1; D gene uncertain. V lost 4 bases and J 7 bases, leaving 12 bases between the germline ends. This CDR3 comprises 13 residues. From germline, CDR1 is SGHRS and CDR2 YFSETQ. The CDR3 nucleotides are TGCGCCAGCAGCCCCGTCGCCGGGAATGAGCAGTTCTTC. Protein: CASSPVAGNEQFF.

The J gene is TRBJ1-1, the V gene TRBV20-1; TRBD1 might be the D (6 bases). The CDR3 covers 12 residues. In germline, CDR1 is DFQATT, CDR2 SNEGSKA (reference sequence). V was cut by 6 bases and J by 3 bases, with 11 bases left in between. CDR3 amino acids: CSASTGYTEAFF. The CDR3 bases are TGCAGTGCCAGTACAGGGTACACTGAAGCTTTCTTT.

The V and J genes are TRBV5-1 and TRBJ2-6; D is undetermined. Germline V gene lookup returns CDR1 SGHRS and CDR2 YFSETQ. This CDR3 contains 14 residues. V was clipped by 7 bases and J by 2 bases, with 10 bases between them. The CDR3 spells CASEDTAGANVLTF. The CDR3 coding sequence is TGCGCCAGCGAAGACACGGCTGGGGCCAACGTCCTGACTTTC.

The V and J genes are TRBV7-2 and TRBJ1-2; D remains ambiguous. V was cut by 1 base and J by 6 bases, with 9 bases left in between. Looked up from germline, CDR1 is SGHTA and CDR2 is FQGNSA. The length of the CDR3 is 13 residues. For the CDR3, the DNA is TGTGCCAGCAGCTTAGGACAAAGAAATGGCTACACCTTC. As protein: CASSLGQRNGYTF.

V gene TRBV4-1 combines with J gene TRBJ2-5; D not resolved. This CDR3 has 15 amino acids. V gave up 1 base and J gave up 0 bases, with 9 bases separating them. From germline, CDR1 is MGHRA and CDR2 YSYEKL. This CDR3 reads CASSQGQTYQETQYF. For the CDR3, the DNA is TGCGCCAGCAGCCAAGGGCAAACGTACCAAGAGACCCAGTACTTC.

This chain uses TRBV30 with TRBJ2-1; D may be TRBD1 (5 bases). Germline CDR1 and CDR2: GTSNPN and SVGIG (reference sequence). CDR3 length equals 13 residues. V was clipped by 1 base and J by 6 bases, with 10 bases between them. Here the CDR3 reads CAWSGTFFNEQFF. The CDR3 DNA reads as TGTGCCTGGAGTGGGACATTCTTCAATGAGCAGTTCTTC.

This clone was seen just once. The CDR3 loop is CASSPTGGGRDTQYF. DNA for the CDR3: TGTGCCAGCAGCCCGACCGGGGGGGGACGAGATACGCAGTATTTT. The chain employs TRBV11-3 and TRBJ2-3; 8 bases fit TRBD2. This CDR3 comprises 15 residues. V dropped 5 bases and J dropped 5; count of bases not matched to a gene: 9. The germline V gene encodes CDR1 SGHNT and CDR2 YENEEA.

In its sample, this clone was seen once. Other DNA sequences of this sample code for an identical CDR3. The gene calls are TRBV28 and TRBJ1-2; D call uncertain. The V and J ends lost 1 base and 5 bases respectively, with 2 bases between them. In germline, CDR1 is MDHEN, CDR2 SYDVKM. The CDR3 spans 11 residues. The CDR3 spells CASSLSYGYTF. DNA of the CDR3: TGTGCCAGCAGTTTATCTTATGGCTACACCTTC.

The genes are TRBV7-2 and TRBJ1-1; tentative D call: TRBD1 (6 bases). V was trimmed by 5 bases and J by 4 bases, leaving 14 bases between them. Germline CDR1 SGHTA, CDR2 FQGNSA. The CDR3 runs 14 residues. CDR3 sequence (DNA): TGTGCCAGCAGCGAGGGGGGGGGTCGCACTGAAGCTTTCTTT. Its protein is CASSEGGGRTEAFF. Drawing the rest from reference TRBV7-2 and TRBJ1-1, the complete variable domain is GAGVSQSPSNKVTEKGKDVELRCDPISGHTALYWYRQSLGQGLEFLIYFQGNSAPDKSGLPSDRFSAERTGGSVSTLTIQRTQQEDSAVYLCASSEGGGRTEAFFGQGTRLTVV.